This TCR beta chain derives from a study of CD8 T cells in ankylosing spondylitis. This clonotype has at least ten counts. TCRdb called the 5' RACE reads again in MiXCR, with one record for every CDR3 protein. This sample carries about 240,000 distinct CDR3 sequences, around 9.1% of them seen once, and the ten largest clones take 6.5% to 7%. The sequenced sample consisted of blood, either unsorted or a sorted T cell fraction (not recorded which). This sequence originates from a male donor with ankylosing spondylitis or in good health (not recorded which).

CDR3 sequence: CASSLRQSGDEKLFF. DNA of the CDR3: TGCGCCAGCAGCCTTCGACAGAGTGGAGATGAAAAACTGTTTTTT. The J gene is TRBJ1-4, the V gene TRBV5-1, with D perhaps matching TRBD1 (5 bases). Germline CDR1 SGHRS, CDR2 YFSETQ. Trimming removed 4 bases from V and 6 bases from J, with 16 bases in between. This CDR3 spans 15 amino acids.